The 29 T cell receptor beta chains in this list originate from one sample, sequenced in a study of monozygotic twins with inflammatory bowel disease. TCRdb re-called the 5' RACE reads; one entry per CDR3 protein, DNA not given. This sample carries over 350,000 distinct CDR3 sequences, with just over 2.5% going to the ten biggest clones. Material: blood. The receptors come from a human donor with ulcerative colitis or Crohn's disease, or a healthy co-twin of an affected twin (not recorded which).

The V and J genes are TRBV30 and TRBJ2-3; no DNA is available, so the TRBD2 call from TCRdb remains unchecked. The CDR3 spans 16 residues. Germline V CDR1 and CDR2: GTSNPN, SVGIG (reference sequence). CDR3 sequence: CAWSVLAVTSTDTQYF.

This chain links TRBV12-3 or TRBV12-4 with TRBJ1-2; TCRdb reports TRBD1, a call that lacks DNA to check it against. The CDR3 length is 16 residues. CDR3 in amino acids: CASSWGGTGANYGYTF.

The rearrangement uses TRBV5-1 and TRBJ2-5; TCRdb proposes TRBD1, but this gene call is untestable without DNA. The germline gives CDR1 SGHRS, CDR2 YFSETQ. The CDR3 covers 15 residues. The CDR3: CASSRGTGNQETQYF.

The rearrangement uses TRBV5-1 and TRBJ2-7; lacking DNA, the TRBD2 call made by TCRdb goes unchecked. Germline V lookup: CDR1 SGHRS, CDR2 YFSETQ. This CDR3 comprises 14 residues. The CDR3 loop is CASSLARVEGEQYF.

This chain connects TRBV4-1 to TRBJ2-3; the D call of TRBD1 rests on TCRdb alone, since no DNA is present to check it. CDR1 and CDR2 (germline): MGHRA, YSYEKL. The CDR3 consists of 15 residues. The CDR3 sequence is CASSQDGHPTDTQYF.

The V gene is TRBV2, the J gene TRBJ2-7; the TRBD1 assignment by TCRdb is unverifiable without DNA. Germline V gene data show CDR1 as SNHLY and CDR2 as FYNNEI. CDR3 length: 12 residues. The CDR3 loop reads CASSGPGDEQYF.

CDR3 in amino acids: CASSKTGRGNTEAFF. The chain combines TRBV11-1 with TRBJ1-1. CDR3 length: 15 amino acids. Germline CDR1 SGHAT, CDR2 FQDESV (reference sequence).

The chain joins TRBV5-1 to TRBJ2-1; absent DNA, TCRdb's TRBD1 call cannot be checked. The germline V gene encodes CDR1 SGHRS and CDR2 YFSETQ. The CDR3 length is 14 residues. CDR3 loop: CASSLATGKGEQFF.

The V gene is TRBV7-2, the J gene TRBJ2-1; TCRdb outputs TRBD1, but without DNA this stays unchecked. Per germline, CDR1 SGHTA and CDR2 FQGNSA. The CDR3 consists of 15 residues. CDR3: CASSLMGQGYNEQFF.

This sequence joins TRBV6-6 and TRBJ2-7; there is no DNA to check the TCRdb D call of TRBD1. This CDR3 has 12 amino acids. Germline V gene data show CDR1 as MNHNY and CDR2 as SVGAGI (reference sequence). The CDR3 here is CASRQDSYEQYF.

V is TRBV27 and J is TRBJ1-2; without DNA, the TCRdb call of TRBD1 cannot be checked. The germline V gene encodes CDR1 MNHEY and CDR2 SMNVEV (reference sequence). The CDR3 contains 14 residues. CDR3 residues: CASSYTGGSYGYTF.

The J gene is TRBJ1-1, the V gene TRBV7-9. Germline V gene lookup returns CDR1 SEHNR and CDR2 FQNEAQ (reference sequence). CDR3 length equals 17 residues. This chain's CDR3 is CASSLERGRDLYTEAFF. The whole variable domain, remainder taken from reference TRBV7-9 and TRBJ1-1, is DTGVSQNPRHKITKRGQNVTFRCDPISEHNRLYWYRQTLGQGPEFLTYFQNEAQLEKSRLLSDRFSAERPKGSFSTLEIQRTEQGDSAMYLCASSLERGRDLYTEAFFGQGTRLTVV.

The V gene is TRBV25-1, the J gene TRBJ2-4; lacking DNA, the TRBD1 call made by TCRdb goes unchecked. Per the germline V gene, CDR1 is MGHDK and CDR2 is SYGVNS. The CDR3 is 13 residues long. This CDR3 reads CASSEYQGNMQYF.

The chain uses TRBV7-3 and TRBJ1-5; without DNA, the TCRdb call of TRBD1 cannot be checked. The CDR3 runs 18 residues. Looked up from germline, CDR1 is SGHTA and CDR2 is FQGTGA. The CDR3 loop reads CASSLKNRTGSSNQPQHF.

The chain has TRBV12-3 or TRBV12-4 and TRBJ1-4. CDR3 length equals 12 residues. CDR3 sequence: CASSAYSGKLFF.

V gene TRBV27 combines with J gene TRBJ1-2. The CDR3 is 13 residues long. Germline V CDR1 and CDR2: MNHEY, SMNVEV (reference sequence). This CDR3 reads CASSTPHNYGYTF.

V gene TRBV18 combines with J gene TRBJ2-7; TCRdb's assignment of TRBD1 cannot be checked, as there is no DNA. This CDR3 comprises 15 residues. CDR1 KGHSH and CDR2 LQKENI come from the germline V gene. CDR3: CASSLNPDGSYEQYF.

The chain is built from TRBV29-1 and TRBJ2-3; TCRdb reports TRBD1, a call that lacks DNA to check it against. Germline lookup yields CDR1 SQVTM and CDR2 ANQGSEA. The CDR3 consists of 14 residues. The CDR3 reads CSVAPGQRTDTQYF.

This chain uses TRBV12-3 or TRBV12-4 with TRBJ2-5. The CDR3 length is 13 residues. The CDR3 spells CASKVASTETQYF.

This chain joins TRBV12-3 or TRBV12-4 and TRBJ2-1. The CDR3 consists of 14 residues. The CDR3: CASSRGSSYNEQFF.

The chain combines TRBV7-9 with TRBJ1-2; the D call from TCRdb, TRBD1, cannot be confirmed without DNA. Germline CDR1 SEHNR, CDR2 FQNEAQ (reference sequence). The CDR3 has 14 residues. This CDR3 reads CASSPPDGAGGYTF. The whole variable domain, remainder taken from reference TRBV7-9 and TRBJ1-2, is DTGVSQNPRHKITKRGQNVTFRCDPISEHNRLYWYRQTLGQGPEFLTYFQNEAQLEKSRLLSDRFSAERPKGSFSTLEIQRTEQGDSAMYLCASSPPDGAGGYTFGSGTRLTVV.

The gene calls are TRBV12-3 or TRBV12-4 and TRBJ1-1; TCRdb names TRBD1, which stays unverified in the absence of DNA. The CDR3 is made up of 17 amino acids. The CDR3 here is CASRRIIGTGKNTEAFF.

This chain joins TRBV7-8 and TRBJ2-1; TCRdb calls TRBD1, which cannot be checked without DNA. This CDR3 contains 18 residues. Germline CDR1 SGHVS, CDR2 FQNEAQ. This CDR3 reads CASSLAGERRTPYNEQFF.

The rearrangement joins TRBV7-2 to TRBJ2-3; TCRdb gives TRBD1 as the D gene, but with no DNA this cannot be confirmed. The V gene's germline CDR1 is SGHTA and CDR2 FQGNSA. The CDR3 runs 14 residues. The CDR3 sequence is CASKRGTSTDTQYF.

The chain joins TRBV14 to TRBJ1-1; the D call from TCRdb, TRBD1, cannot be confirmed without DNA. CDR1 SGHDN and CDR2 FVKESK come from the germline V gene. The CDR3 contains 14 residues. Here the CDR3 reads CASSRGSLNTEAFF.

CDR3 sequence reads: CASSQVWTANEKLFF. The rearrangement uses TRBV3-1 and TRBJ1-4. Germline V gene lookup returns CDR1 LGHDT and CDR2 YNNKEL (reference sequence). CDR3 length equals 15 residues.

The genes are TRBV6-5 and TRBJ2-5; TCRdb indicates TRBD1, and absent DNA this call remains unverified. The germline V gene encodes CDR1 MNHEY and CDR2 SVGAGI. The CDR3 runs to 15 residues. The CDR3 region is CASSYRGMGQETQYF.

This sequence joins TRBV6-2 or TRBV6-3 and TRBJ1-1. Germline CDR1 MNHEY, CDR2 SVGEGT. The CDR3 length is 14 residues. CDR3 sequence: CASSFYIWNTEAFF.

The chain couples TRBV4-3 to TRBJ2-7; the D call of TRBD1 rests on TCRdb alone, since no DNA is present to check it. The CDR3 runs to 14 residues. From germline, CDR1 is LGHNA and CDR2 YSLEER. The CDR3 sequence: CASSSSTGTYEQYF.